This record concerns one T cell receptor beta chain sequence. Its antigen remains unknown. Making TCR cDNA involved 5'RACE template switching, which added UMIs and a universal primer site. TCRdb recomputed calls from the 5' RACE reads with MiXCR, one row per CDR3 protein. The sample has more than 450,000 distinct CDR3 sequences, less than 25% seen once; the top ten hold about 17%. This entry is derived from a study of T cells after yellow fever vaccination. Study results and limitations: The secondary response was weaker but peaked faster, day 5 versus 15. Most clones from primary vaccination resurfaced after the booster (96% CD4, around 89% CD8). A small share of clonotypes appeared in both CD4 and CD8 compartments.

The CDR3 consists of 15 residues. Between the trimmed V and J ends, which lost 0 bases and 0 bases, there was a span of 7 bases. Germline assignment: CDR1 LNHNV and CDR2 YYDKDF (reference sequence). The sequence came from a man aged 18 to 29 who received the YFV17D yellow fever vaccine. This specimen was PBMCs, taken roughly 20 days after the first yellow fever vaccination. V and J are TRBV15 and TRBJ2-3; D gene unclear. The CDR3 region is CATSRDRVSTDTQYF. CDR3 nucleotides: TGTGCCACCAGCAGAGACCGAGTCAGCACAGATACGCAGTATTTT.